Listed here is a single T cell receptor (beta chain). Antigen specificity is unknown. Viral peptide pool expansion of antigen-specific CD4+ T cells preceded sequencing in the ViraFEST assay. Following an approximately eleven-day culture, CD4+ T cells were purified. Each vaccine recipient was nucleocapsid antibody negative and had no prior SARS-CoV-2 infection. Between the trimmed V and J ends, which lost 7 bases and 0 bases, there was a span of 3 bases. This CDR3 comprises 11 residues. Per germline, CDR1 SNHLY and CDR2 FYNNEI. These data come from a study of vaccination effects on CD4 cells after COVID-19. Notes on the study in general: Healthy vaccine recipients' vaccine-induced clones were almost all SARS-CoV-2 mono-reactive. Late post-vaccination samples showed marked contraction of infection- and vaccine-induced clones.

Repertoires were generated with immunoSEQ multiplex PCR, while TCRdb's copy carries only in-frame clones and drops some. In the table there are tens of thousands of clones, more than 70% of which are singletons. Sequenced material: CD4+ T cells from PBMCs cultured with HCoV-NL63 spike peptides, taken before COVID-19 vaccination. The clonotype originates from a human donor who received a COVID-19 vaccine. V gene TRBV2 combines with J gene TRBJ1-1, with D unclear. In DNA, the CDR3 is TGTGCCAGCACAATGAACACTGAAGCTTTCTTT. Residues: CASTMNTEAFF.